This T cell receptor beta chain was identified during a study of shared clonotypes between healthy human individuals. Study-level findings and limits: Relative to their counterparts shared across all four donors, non-shared clonotypes exhibited diminished generation probabilities. Rarefaction gave evidence that sorted-subset sequencing remained incomplete despite large depth. Naive CD4 clonotype sharing across a few donors was around 5%.

Sequencing used immunoSEQ multiplex PCR; TCRdb keeps in-frame clones, though not all of them. Among 85,000 to 100,000 clones listed, around 68% were seen once. Concerning this clone: Antigen: not known.

This CDR3 has 15 residues. Germline CDR1 and CDR2: MRHNA and SNTAGT. J was trimmed by 6 bases and V by 8 bases; bases with no gene match: 11. This sequence originates from a man in his thirties or forties in good health. Sequencing used memory CD8+ T cells sorted from blood. Described subset: CD45RO+ cells pooled with CCR7-negative TemRA cells. V and J are TRBV6-4 and TRBJ2-1, with 9 bases lining up with TRBD2. The DNA of the CDR3 is TGTGCCAGCGCGAAAGCGGCTAGCGGGATCAATGAGCAGTTCTTC. It codes for CASAKAASGINEQFF.